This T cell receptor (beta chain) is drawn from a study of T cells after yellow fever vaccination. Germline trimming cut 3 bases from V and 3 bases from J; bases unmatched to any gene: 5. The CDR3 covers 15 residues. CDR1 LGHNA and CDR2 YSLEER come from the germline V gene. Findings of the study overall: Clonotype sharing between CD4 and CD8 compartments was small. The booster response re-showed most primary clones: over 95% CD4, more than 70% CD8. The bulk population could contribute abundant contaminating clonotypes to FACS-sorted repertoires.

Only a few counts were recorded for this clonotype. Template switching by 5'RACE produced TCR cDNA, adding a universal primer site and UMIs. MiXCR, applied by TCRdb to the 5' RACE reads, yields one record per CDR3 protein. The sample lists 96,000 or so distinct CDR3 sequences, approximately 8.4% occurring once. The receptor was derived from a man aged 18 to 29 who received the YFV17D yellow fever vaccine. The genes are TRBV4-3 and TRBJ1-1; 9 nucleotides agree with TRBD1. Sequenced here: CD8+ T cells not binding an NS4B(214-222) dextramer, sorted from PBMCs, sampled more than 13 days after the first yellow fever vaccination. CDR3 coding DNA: TGCGCCAGCAGCCACCCGGGACAGGGCCACACTGAAGCTTTCTTT. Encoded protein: CASSHPGQGHTEAFF.